This entry describes one T cell receptor beta chain. Its antigen specificity is not known. Measured from the cysteine to the phenylalanine, the CDR3 is 12 residues long. No DNA appears here. Looking up the germline V gene (reference sequence) yields CDR1 LGHDT and CDR2 YNNKEL. These data are taken from a study of T cells expressing NK-cell markers (dated by TCRdb to the early 2020s). With respect to the entire study: Three sorted T-cell subsets (CD3+CD56+NKG2C+, CD3+CD56+NKG2C- and CD3+CD56-NKG2C+) from fewer than 10 donors had their TCR beta-chain repertoires profiled. Among the eight sequenced donors, seven were HCMV-seropositive and one was HCMV-seronegative. The eight sequenced donors were randomly selected healthy volunteers, three men and five women. Illumina HiSeq 2000/2500, MiSeq or NextSeq was used to sequence libraries as 2 x 150 bp reads. Overall study outcomes, separate from this receptor: Whether the expanded NKG2C-expressing T cell clones were specific for HCMV antigens was left unclear. In roughly six donors, the dominant CD3+CD56+NKG2C+ clonotypes ranked among the top 10 CD8+ clonotypes, making up roughly 1.0-8% of CD8+ T cells. Those dominant clonotypes were again the most abundant among CD3+CD56-NKG2C+ cells in a handful of donors, at about 25-65%.

The reads were generated on an Illumina HiSeq 2000. TCR beta cDNA libraries were made by 5'RACE template switching that added a universal primer site and unique molecular identifiers. Synthesis of cDNA was primed from the TCR beta constant segment and was followed by two consecutive PCR amplification steps. The authors' pipeline ran thus. MIGEC was used to demultiplex reads and group reads by UMI, and MiTCR was used to assemble and quantify clonotypes. To exclude erroneous sequences, only TCR cDNA sequences supported by at least two reads were retained. Downstream repertoire analysis used the tcR package, and clonotypes were matched across fractions by CDR3 nucleotide sequence plus V segment. VDJmatch was used to annotate antigen specificity against VDJdb, with one amino acid substitution allowed in CDR3. Based on TCRdb reprocessing of the reads, there is one entry per CDR3 protein sequence, and DNA is missing. TCRdb, not the original authors, processed these V and J calls. This specimen's table enumerates 200,000 to 300,000 distinct CDR3 sequences. The top ten clones comprise about 0.4% of the sample.

HCMV-specific IgG was detected in serum with a commercial ELISA kit to determine HCMV serostatus. Ficoll density gradient centrifugation was used to isolate peripheral blood mononuclear cells from blood. This receptor chain uses TRBV3-1 and TRBJ2-1. The sequenced sample was blood T cells: a sorted CD56 or NKG2C T cell subset, CD4+ or CD8+ T cells, or bulk PBMC T cells (not recorded which). This clonotype was sampled from a man younger than 35 in good health. Donor details come from another sample of the same person, matched by shared clones. CDR3 protein: CASSQDSPRRFF.